The 28 T cell receptor beta chains below were found in one sample sequenced in a study of graft-versus-host responses after intestinal transplantation. For these TCRs, the target antigens are not known. Clones were sequenced by immunoSEQ multiplex PCR, and TCRdb holds only the in-frame ones, with some missing. The sample includes about 93,000 clones, around 83% of them seen just once. The source was unstimulated CD4+ T cells sorted from spleen or lymph node cells, collected before intestinal transplant. These receptors originate from a human donor who received an intestinal transplant.

The genes are TRBV4-2 and TRBJ1-2; TRBD1 agrees at 10 bases. Germline V gene data show CDR1 as LGHNA and CDR2 as YNFKEQ. The J segment lost 8 bases and the V segment lost 1 base, leaving 7 bases of the junction unmatched. The CDR3 runs to 15 residues. CDR3 protein: CASSQGQGADRGYTF. CDR3 nucleotide sequence: TGTGCCAGCAGCCAAGGACAGGGGGCAGATCGGGGCTACACCTTC.

This clone was seen once. The CDR3 DNA is TGTGCCAGCAGCTTCCCTAGCGGGGGGGGCTCTTACGAGCAGTACTTC. Amino acids: CASSFPSGGGSYEQYF. The rearrangement uses TRBV7-9 and TRBJ2-7; 12 bases match TRBD2. Germline V CDR1 and CDR2: SEHNR, FQNEAQ (reference sequence). Trimming removed 3 bases from V and 4 bases from J; junction bases left unmatched: 7. This CDR3 is 16 amino acids long.

A few counts support this clone. This rearrangement joins TRBV6-5 to TRBJ2-7; 10 bases match TRBD2. Losses at the gene ends were 6 bases for V and 0 bases for J; bases not matched to a gene: 5. Germline V lookup: CDR1 MNHEY, CDR2 SVGAGI. There are 15 residues in the CDR3. In DNA form, the CDR3 reads TGTGCCAGCAGCCTGACTAGCGGGCCCTCCTACGAGCAGTACTTC. It codes for CASSLTSGPSYEQYF.

The rearrangement links TRBV29-1 to TRBJ2-7; maybe TRBD1 (5 bases). This CDR3 region has 13 residues. V was shortened by 1 base and J by 3 bases, with 10 bases between the two germline ends. CDR1 and CDR2 (germline): SQVTM, ANQGSEA. For the CDR3, the DNA is TGCAGCGTTGAAGTGGGGCAGAACTACGAGCAGTACTTC. Translated: CSVEVGQNYEQYF.

This clone was recorded once. This chain connects TRBV5-1 to TRBJ2-5; 7 nucleotides align to TRBD2. Germline trimming cut 4 bases from V and 5 bases from J; bases unmatched to any gene: 8. The CDR3 has 14 residues. Germline V CDR1 and CDR2: SGHRS, YFSETQ. In DNA, the CDR3 is TGCGCCAGCAGCGGGGGAGGGTTCGCGGAGACCCAGTACTTC. This translates into CASSGGGFAETQYF. The full variable domain, completed using reference TRBV5-1 and TRBJ2-5, is KAGVTQTPRYLIKTRGQQVTLSCSPISGHRSVSWYQQTPGQGLQFLFEYFSETQRNKGNFPGRFSGRQFSNSRSEMNVSTLELGDSALYLCASSGGGFAETQYFGPGTRLLVL.

The CDR3 is CASSPGTGGNYGYTF. The CDR3 DNA reads as TGTGCCAGCAGTCCCGGGACAGGGGGTAACTATGGCTACACCTTC. This chain links TRBV6-6 with TRBJ1-2; 11 positions match TRBD1. The CDR3 has 15 amino acids. V lost 5 bases, J lost 1 base, and 3 bases stayed unmatched. CDR1 is MNHNY, CDR2 SVGAGI, per germline (reference sequence).

Only one count was recorded for this clone. The chain is built from TRBV11-2 and TRBJ1-2; D is perhaps TRBD1 (5 bases). Germline lookup yields CDR1 SGHAT and CDR2 FQNNGV. Trimming stripped 1 base from V and 8 bases from J, with 14 bases between. The CDR3 is made up of 14 amino acids. The CDR3, as DNA: TGTGCCAGCAGCTTAGGTCAGGGTGGAAAAGGCTACACCTTC. It translates to CASSLGQGGKGYTF.

The CDR3 region is CASSTRVNQPQHF. CDR3 in DNA: TGTGCCAGCAGTACCAGGGTCAATCAGCCCCAGCATTTT. This rearrangement joins TRBV6-1 to TRBJ1-5, with D possibly TRBD1 on 5 matching bases. The ends were cut back, 5 bases at V and 3 bases at J, with 8 bases in the middle. The CDR3 is 13 amino acids. Germline CDR1 reads MNHNS; CDR2 reads SASEGT.

The V and J genes are TRBV14 and TRBJ2-7, with 13 bases matching TRBD2. The CDR3 covers 16 residues. Germline CDR1 reads SGHDN; CDR2 reads FVKESK. V lost 1 base to trimming and J lost 5 bases; unmatched junction nucleotides: 5. In DNA form, the CDR3 reads TGTGCCAGCAGCCAAGGAACTAGCGGGGGGGCCCACGAGCAGTACTTC. Amino acids: CASSQGTSGGAHEQYF.

The CDR3 region is CASSRGIAGVGELFF. The CDR3 DNA sequence: TGTGCCAGCAGTCGCGGGATAGCGGGAGTCGGGGAGCTGTTTTTT. The rearrangement uses TRBV6-5 and TRBJ2-2; the match to TRBD2 covers 9 bases. J was trimmed by 7 bases and V by 5 bases; bases with no gene match: 8. Germline V lookup: CDR1 MNHEY, CDR2 SVGAGI. The CDR3 consists of 15 residues.

As to this clone: This CDR3 is also generated by other DNA sequences in the sample. CDR3 in amino acids: CASSPSTDEQYF. For the CDR3, the DNA is TGTGCCAGCTCACCAAGTACGGACGAGCAGTACTTC. J is TRBJ2-7 and V is TRBV18; D is unclear. This CDR3 has 12 residues. Looked up from germline, CDR1 is KGHSH and CDR2 is LQKENI. Trimming removed 2 bases from V and 5 bases from J, with 7 bases in between.

The chain has TRBV27 and TRBJ1-6; a weak D match, TRBD1 (6 bases). Trimming took 5 bases from V and 2 from J, leaving 7 bases between them. Germline CDR1 and CDR2: MNHEY and SMNVEV (reference sequence). CDR3 size: 14 residues. Written as DNA, the CDR3 is TGTGCCAGCAGTAGGGGGACCTATAATTCACCCCTCCACTTT. Translating it yields CASSRGTYNSPLHF.

The chain joins TRBV23-1 to TRBJ2-7; possibly TRBD1 for D (6 bases). TRBV23-1 is an open reading frame whose function is uncertain. The CDR3 extends over 16 amino acids. V gave up 4 bases and J gave up 0 bases, with 16 bases separating them. The CDR3 loop is CASSPPRGRTSYEQYF. CDR3 in DNA: TGCGCCAGCAGTCCACCCAGGGGACGGACCTCCTACGAGCAGTACTTC.

The J gene is TRBJ2-7, the V gene TRBV28; TRBD2 is a possible D gene (5 bases). Germline V gene sequence: CDR1 MDHEN, CDR2 SYDVKM. The CDR3 runs 11 residues. Trimming left V 8 bases short and J 7 bases short, with 12 bases between. CDR3 in DNA: TGTGCCAGCTCCTCGGGGTGGGAGCAGTACTTC. It yields the protein CASSSGWEQYF.

This clone was observed a handful of times. The chain is built from TRBV6-1 and TRBJ1-5; 10 bases line up with TRBD1. The CDR3 spans 15 residues. V lost 4 bases and J lost 4; bases outside the gene matches: 4. Germline loops: CDR1 MNHNS, CDR2 SASEGT. CDR3 in amino acids: CASSGDRGWNQPQHF. Here the CDR3 DNA reads TGTGCCAGCAGTGGGGACAGGGGTTGGAATCAGCCCCAGCATTTT.

The chain is built from TRBV2 and TRBJ2-7; D may be TRBD2 (6 bases). This CDR3 contains 14 residues. The V end was cut by 2 bases, the J end by 6 bases, with 14 bases between. Germline V gives CDR1 SNHLY, CDR2 FYNNEI. The CDR3 spells CASSELTSLTEQYF. DNA for the CDR3: TGTGCCAGCAGTGAACTGACTAGTCTCACCGAGCAGTACTTC.

V is TRBV6-1 and J is TRBJ2-7; tentatively, D is TRBD2 (5 bases). The CDR3 runs to 13 residues. CDR1 MNHNS and CDR2 SASEGT come from the germline V gene. V gave up 4 bases and J gave up 2 bases, with 9 bases separating them. DNA for the CDR3: TGTGCCAGCAGTGCGGACTTTGCCTACGAGCAGTACTTC. It encodes CASSADFAYEQYF.

This clone was detected only a few times. The chain couples TRBV30 to TRBJ1-1, with D possibly matching TRBD1 (6 bases). With 3 bases removed from V and 3 bases from J, the gap between germline ends came to 14 bases. CDR3 length: 14 amino acids. Looked up from germline, CDR1 is GTSNPN and CDR2 is SVGIG (reference sequence). CDR3 in DNA: TGTGCCTGGAGCCCCATACAGGGCTACACTGAAGCTTTCTTT. Translating it yields CAWSPIQGYTEAFF.

V is TRBV4-1 and J is TRBJ1-1; 7 bases fit TRBD1. Germline V gives CDR1 MGHRA, CDR2 YSYEKL. With V trimmed by 5 bases and J by 5 bases, 8 bases remained unmatched. This CDR3 has 14 residues. Here the CDR3 reads CASSFQQGWTEAFF. For the CDR3, the DNA is TGCGCCAGCAGCTTTCAACAGGGGTGGACTGAAGCTTTCTTT.

The V and J genes are TRBV4-2 and TRBJ2-1; 8 bases fit TRBD2. The CDR3 loop spans 15 amino acids. Trimming took 6 bases from V and 6 from J; bases not matched to a gene: 10. Germline CDR1 and CDR2: LGHNA and YNFKEQ. CDR3 residues: CASRIAGTGVNEQFF. The CDR3 coding sequence is TGTGCCAGCAGAATAGCGGGGACCGGGGTCAATGAGCAGTTCTTC.

The rearrangement joins TRBV28 to TRBJ2-7; D possibly corresponds to TRBD1 (6 bases). Germline-derived CDR1 and CDR2 are MDHEN and SYDVKM. The CDR3 consists of 15 residues. V lost 2 bases and J lost 6, with 17 bases in between. As DNA, the CDR3 is TGTGCCAGCAGTTTAGGACAGTGGGGGACGGGCGAGCAGTACTTC. This gives the protein CASSLGQWGTGEQYF.

This chain links TRBV4-1 with TRBJ1-5, with unresolved D. V shed 6 bases and J shed 1 base, with 13 bases lying between them. Germline loops: CDR1 MGHRA, CDR2 YSYEKL. This CDR3 has 15 amino acids. CDR3 DNA sequence: TGCGCCAGCAGGGGCCGTCTATGGAGCAATCAGCCCCAGCATTTT. Amino acid sequence: CASRGRLWSNQPQHF.

This rearrangement joins TRBV9 to TRBJ1-4; D call uncertain. The ends were cut back, 0 bases at V and 7 bases at J, with 16 bases in the middle. Germline CDR1 SGDLS, CDR2 YYNGEE. CDR3 size: 16 residues. The CDR3 protein is CASSVDPQFPIEKLFF. CDR3 nucleotides: TGTGCCAGCAGCGTAGACCCCCAGTTCCCCATTGAAAAACTGTTTTTT. Combining the CDR3 with reference TRBV9 and TRBJ1-4 gives the whole variable domain DSGVTQTPKHLITATGQRVTLRCSPRSGDLSVYWYQQSLDQGLQFLIQYYNGEERAKGNILERFSAQQFPDLHSELNLSSLELGDSALYFCASSVDPQFPIEKLFFGSGTQLSVL.

This clone was picked up one time. J is TRBJ2-5 and V is TRBV7-3, with 10 bases fitting TRBD2. Germline lookup yields CDR1 SGHTA and CDR2 FQGTGA. V lost 2 bases, J lost 2 bases, and 8 bases stayed unmatched. The CDR3 extends over 17 amino acids. CDR3 sequence reads: CASSLGASGSGQETQYF. CDR3 DNA: TGTGCCAGCAGCTTAGGGGCTAGCGGGAGTGGGCAAGAGACCCAGTACTTC. Complete variable domain (other parts from reference TRBV7-3 and TRBJ2-5): GAGVSQTPSNKVTEKGKYVELRCDPISGHTALYWYRQSLGQGPEFLIYFQGTGAADDSGLPNDRFFAVRPEGSVSTLKIQRTERGDSAVYLCASSLGASGSGQETQYFGPGTRLLVL.

The gene calls are TRBV2 and TRBJ1-5, with 8 bases that match TRBD1. Germline V lookup: CDR1 SNHLY, CDR2 FYNNEI. With V trimmed by 7 bases and J by 5 bases, 10 bases remained unmatched. This CDR3 comprises 15 residues. The CDR3 DNA sequence: TGTGCCAGCAACGTGGACAGGGCAGGGGATCAGCCCCAGCATTTT. Translation gives CASNVDRAGDQPQHF.

The rearrangement uses TRBV5-1 and TRBJ2-3, with a tentative D call TRBD2 (5 bases). Trimming stripped 5 bases from V and 4 bases from J, with 11 bases between. Germline-derived CDR1 and CDR2 are SGHRS and YFSETQ. The CDR3 has 13 residues. CDR3 coding DNA: TGCGCCAGCAGGTCATCCGGGGCAGATACGCAGTATTTT. Translated, it gives CASRSSGADTQYF. Full variable domain (remainder filled in from reference TRBV5-1 and TRBJ2-3): KAGVTQTPRYLIKTRGQQVTLSCSPISGHRSVSWYQQTPGQGLQFLFEYFSETQRNKGNFPGRFSGRQFSNSRSEMNVSTLELGDSALYLCASRSSGADTQYFGPGTRLTVL.

The rearrangement joins TRBV18 to TRBJ1-6; D not certain. From germline, CDR1 is KGHSH and CDR2 LQKENI. V shed 2 bases and J shed 0 bases, with 8 bases lying between them. The CDR3 consists of 16 residues. CDR3 sequence reads: CASSPAEGSYNSPLHF. CDR3 coding DNA: TGTGCCAGCTCACCAGCGGAGGGCTCCTATAATTCACCCCTCCACTTT.

The rearrangement joins TRBV7-9 to TRBJ2-5; TRBD1 aligns across 7 bases. The CDR3 runs to 13 residues. Germline CDR1 SEHNR, CDR2 FQNEAQ (reference sequence). V lost 6 bases to trimming and J lost 5 bases; unmatched junction nucleotides: 6. In DNA form, the CDR3 reads TGTGCCAGCAGGTACAGGGGCTGGGAGACCCAGTACTTC. It codes for CASRYRGWETQYF.